A selection of T cell receptor beta chains follows, all from one sample in a study of blood T cell repertoires in COVID-19. Generated by immunoSEQ multiplex PCR, the TCRdb table keeps only in-frame clones and is missing some. The sample holds some 280,000 clones, 85% seen once. Specimen: peripheral blood. Receptors originate from a woman aged 45 to 65 with active or convalescent COVID-19. Each CDR3 is given with its conserved first and last residue. The D gene is left open where the match is weak. Some rows have no size entry. The others give once, few or many, or a class for an expanded clone.

. | . | 17 | TRBJ2-1 | TRBV7-2 | TGTGCCAGCAGCTTAGAGGGCTCGGGGGTTGGGTACAATGAGCAGTTCTTC | CASSLEGSGVGYNEQFF
. | . | 14 | TRBJ2-1 | TRBV6-1 | TGTGCCAGCAGTGAAGGGGGACATCTCGCCAAGCAGTTCTTC | CASSEGGHLAKQFF
. | TRBD2 | 15 | TRBJ2-1 | TRBV11-3 | TGTGCCAGCAGCCAACTGCGGGGGGGTCCCAATGAGCAGTTCTTC | CASSQLRGGPNEQFF
once | TRBD1 | 13 | TRBJ2-1 | TRBV9 | TGTGCCAGCAGCACCTTGGACAGGTCGGAGCAGTTCTTC | CASSTLDRSEQFF
. | . | 16 | TRBJ1-1 | TRBV24-1 | TGTGCCACACCGCCTGACAGGACGGAGGTATGCACTGAAGCTTTCTTT | CATPPDRTEVCTEAFF
. | TRBD2 | 15 | TRBJ2-1 | TRBV5-1 | TGCGCCAGCCAAGAAGCGGGAGGGCAGGGCAATGAGCAGTTCTTC | CASQEAGGQGNEQFF
once | TRBD1 | 15 | TRBJ1-1 | TRBV3-1/TRBV3-2 | TGTGCCAGCGTCTCAGGGGGCGGCCTGAACACTGAAGCTTTCTTT | CASVSGGGLNTEAFF
. | TRBD1 | 14 | TRBJ2-1 | TRBV24-1 | TGTGCCACCAGTGGGGAGGGACAGGGCAATGAGCAGTTCTTC | CATSGEGQGNEQFF
few | TRBD2 | 16 | TRBJ2-1 | TRBV6-2/TRBV6-3 | TGTGCCAGCAGTTACATCACTAGCGGGAGGCGGGGGGAGCAGTTCTTC | CASSYITSGRRGEQFF
. | . | 10 | TRBJ2-1 | TRBV2 | TGTGCCCGAGGGGAGGAGGATGCGTTCTTC | CARGEEDAFF
. | . | 15 | TRBJ1-4 | TRBV5-1 | TGCGCCAGCAGCTTGGCGGGTAGTAGGGGTGAAAAACTGTTTTTT | CASSLAGSRGEKLFF
once | . | 15 | TRBJ1-5 | TRBV5-4 | TGTGCCAGCAGCTTGTGGGGAGGGGGCAATCAGCCCCAGCATTTT | CASSLWGGGNQPQHF
many | TRBD2 | 15 | TRBJ2-1 | TRBV11-1 | TGTGCCAGCAGCAAGGGGACTAGCGGGAGCAATGAGCAGTTCTTC | CASSKGTSGSNEQFF
. | . | 11 | TRBJ1-1 | TRBV20-1 | TGCAGTGCCCCAACGCGGACTGAAGCTTTCTTT | CSAPTRTEAFF
. | . | 15 | TRBJ2-3 | TRBV10-3 | TGTGCCATCACCTTGGGGGGGGCGCCCACAGATACGCAGTATTTT | CAITLGGAPTDTQYF
once | . | 14 | TRBJ2-1 | TRBV7-2 | TGTGCCAGCAGCAAAGACAATTCCTACAATGAGCAGTTCTTC | CASSKDNSYNEQFF
. | . | 14 | TRBJ1-1 | TRBV5-1 | TGCGCCAGCAGCTTGGACAGGGTGATCACTGAAGCTTTCTTT | CASSLDRVITEAFF
. | TRBD2 | 15 | TRBJ2-1 | TRBV20-1 | TGCAGTGCTAGTCGGGCTAGCGGGAGGGGGGCTGAGCAGTTCTTC | CSASRASGRGAEQFF
. | . | 14 | TRBJ1-1 | TRBV2 | TGTGCCAGTAAGGGCGGATTAGGGGACACTGAAGCTTTCTTT | CASKGGLGDTEAFF
. | . | 15 | TRBJ1-2 | TRBV5-1 | TGCGCCAGCAGCTTGTCGGCAGGGGCTAACTATGGCTACACCTTC | CASSLSAGANYGYTF
. | TRBD1 | 12 | TRBJ1-2 | TRBV5-6 | TGTGCCAGCAGCTGGGGGACAGATGGCTACACCTTC | CASSWGTDGYTF
. | TRBD1 | 15 | TRBJ2-7 | TRBV5-1 | TGCGCCAGCAGCTTGGCCTCGGGGACAGGGGGCGAGCAGTACTTC | CASSLASGTGGEQYF
few | . | 15 | TRBJ2-1 | TRBV7-9 | TGTGCCAGCAGCTTACTCCGGGGGACCTACAATGAGCAGTTCTTC | CASSLLRGTYNEQFF